The rows below give T cell receptor beta chains drawn from one sample of a study of cytotoxic CD8 clonotypes in ibrutinib-treated CLL. Some clones are missing from TCRdb's copy, which holds only in-frame ones; the method was immunoSEQ multiplex PCR. The sample shows around 33,000 clones, 60% to 80% of them seen only once. Specimen: PBMCs, collected before ibrutinib treatment. Receptor source: a human donor with chronic lymphocytic leukemia. CDR3s include the opening cysteine and the closing phenylalanine or tryptophan. Fields, in order: J gene, V gene, CDR3 protein.

TRBJ2-3,TRBV7-2,CASSFRSLAEKGTDTQYF
TRBJ2-7,TRBV21-1,CASSKALPGGDEQYF
TRBJ1-5,TRBV19,CASSVGGQGLYSNQPQHF
TRBJ1-4,TRBV6-5,CASSSTGRTNEKLFF
TRBJ2-7,TRBV5-1,CASSLDGGYEQYF
TRBJ2-1,TRBV19,CASRLAEEQFF
TRBJ2-1,TRBV29-1,CSGGQGGNEQFF
-,TRBV7-2,CASSFGTGGTYEQYF
TRBJ1-6,TRBV5-1,CASRSLGQGNSPLHF
TRBJ2-3,TRBV7-2,CASSYARTMGNTDTQYF